This TCR beta chain was found in a study of blood T cell repertoires in COVID-19. This clone was found a few times. Here immunoSEQ multiplex PCR was the method, and the copy in TCRdb shows in-frame clones only, minus some. This repertoire shows 170,000 or so clones, about 86% found once; its top ten account for around 7%. Deletions cut 3 bases from V and 4 bases from J, with 15 bases between. This CDR3 spans 15 amino acids. Per the germline V gene, CDR1 is MGHRA and CDR2 is YSYEKL. The clonotype was recovered from a man in his fifties with active or convalescent COVID-19. The source material was peripheral blood. This chain connects TRBV4-1 to TRBJ1-2; a weak D match, TRBD1 (5 bases). The CDR3 here is CASSQEGSKLYGYTF. CDR3 nucleotides: TGCGCCAGCAGCCAGGAGGGGTCGAAGCTCTATGGCTACACCTTC.